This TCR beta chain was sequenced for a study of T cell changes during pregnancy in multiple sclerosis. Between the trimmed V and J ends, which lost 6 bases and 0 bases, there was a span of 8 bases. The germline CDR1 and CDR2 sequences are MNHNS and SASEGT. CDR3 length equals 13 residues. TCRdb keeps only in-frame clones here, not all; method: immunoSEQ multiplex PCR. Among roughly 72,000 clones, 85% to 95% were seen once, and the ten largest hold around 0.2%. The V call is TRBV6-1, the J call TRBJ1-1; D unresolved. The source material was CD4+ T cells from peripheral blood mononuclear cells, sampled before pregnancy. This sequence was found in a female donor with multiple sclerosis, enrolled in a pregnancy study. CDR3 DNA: TGTGCCAGCAGGGACTACATGAACACTGAAGCTTTCTTT. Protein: CASRDYMNTEAFF.